This T cell receptor (beta chain) stems from a study of cytomegalovirus exposure and HLA in healthy donors. Study results and caveats: The authors enumerated 150 to 200 TCR beta chains as linked to cytomegalovirus.

Primers included in the PCR were 60 Vbeta and 13 Jbeta primers. The assay was immunoSEQ multiplex PCR, and TCRdb's table has in-frame clones only and misses some. The repertoire holds about 160,000 clones, with roughly 80% as singletons. The CDR3 has 16 amino acids. Trimming stripped 3 bases from V and 2 bases from J, with 11 bases between. The germline CDR1 and CDR2 sequences are KGHSH and LQKENI. With regard to this clone: The target antigen is unknown.

The specimen was PBMCs. This rearrangement joins TRBV18 to TRBJ2-6, with D possibly TRBD1 on 6 matching bases. The clonotype was recovered from a male donor in good health and CMV-seronegative. The CDR3 coding sequence is TGTGCCAGCTCACCCAGTCAGGGGACTGGGGCCAACGTCCTGACTTTC. Encoded protein: CASSPSQGTGANVLTF.